Described below is a single T cell receptor beta chain sequence and its context. Its antigen is unknown. The data were obtained in a study of graft-versus-host responses after intestinal transplantation. Sequencing was performed with immunoSEQ multiplex PCR; in TCRdb, only in-frame clones are kept and a portion is missing. This table has 90,000 to 130,000 clones, over 85% appearing once. Germline CDR1 is MNHNS and CDR2 is SASEGT. Unmatched junction bases numbered 9, after V lost 9 bases and J lost 4 bases. The CDR3 sequence is 15 residues long. The source of this sequence is a human donor who was the organ donor for an intestinal transplant. V gene TRBV6-1 combines with J gene TRBJ2-1, with TRBD2 matching 10 bases. The specimen was unstimulated CD4+ T cells sorted from spleen or lymph node cells, collected before transplant. The CDR3 region has the DNA TGTGCCAGTGCCGCTAGCGGGAGTCCGTACAATGAGCAGTTCTTC. Encoded protein: CASAASGSPYNEQFF.